This TCR beta chain was recorded in a study of T cell responses to AZD1222 COVID-19 vaccine. Study details: Pooling of second doses given at about 4 or about 12 weeks was done.

V was pared by 0 bases and J by 0 bases, with 7 bases between. Germline V gene lookup returns CDR1 SNHLY and CDR2 FYNNEI. The length of the CDR3 is 15 residues. Sequenced by immunoSEQ multiplex PCR; TCRdb stores in-frame clones only, minus some. The table shows about 120,000 clones, with about nine tenths occurring only once. Findings of the study overall: Most donors were white British and more were female, and clonal diversity was possibly underestimated. Spike-specific TCR depth and breadth grew after two AZD1222 doses. Among AZD1222 vaccinees, only 5 to 7 were seropositive at baseline.

Concerning this clone itself: What it binds is unknown.

The TCR comes from an adult in good health. The V gene is TRBV2, the J gene TRBJ2-3; no definite D call. Sequencing was performed on peripheral blood, taken on day 0 of AZD1222 vaccination. For the CDR3, the DNA is TGTGCCAGCAGTGAAGCCTTGGGCAGCACAGATACGCAGTATTTT. This codes for CASSEALGSTDTQYF.